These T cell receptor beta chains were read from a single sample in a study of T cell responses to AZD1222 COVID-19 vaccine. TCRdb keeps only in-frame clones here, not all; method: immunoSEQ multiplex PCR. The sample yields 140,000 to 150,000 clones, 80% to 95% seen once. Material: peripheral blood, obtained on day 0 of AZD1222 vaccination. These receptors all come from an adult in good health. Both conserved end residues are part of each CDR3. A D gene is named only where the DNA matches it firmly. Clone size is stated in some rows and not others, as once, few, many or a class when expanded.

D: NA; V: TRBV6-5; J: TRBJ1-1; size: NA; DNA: TGTGCCAGCAGTTCCCGACGGGTACGGGCTTTCTTT; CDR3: CASSSRRVRAFF
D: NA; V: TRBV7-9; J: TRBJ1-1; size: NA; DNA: TGTGCCAGCAGCTCGAACACTGAAGCTTTCTTT; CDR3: CASSSNTEAFF
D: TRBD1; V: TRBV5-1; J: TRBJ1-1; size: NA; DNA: TGCGCCAGCAGCTTACAGGGGGCGAACACTGAAGCTTTCTTT; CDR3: CASSLQGANTEAFF
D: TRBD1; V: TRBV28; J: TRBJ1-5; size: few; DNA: TGTGCCAGCAGTTTCTACTACGGACAGGGGGCAAGGTATAGCAATCAGCCCCAGCATTTT; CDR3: CASSFYYGQGARYSNQPQHF
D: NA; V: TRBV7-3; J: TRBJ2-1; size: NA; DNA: TGTGCCAGCAGCTTAAACATATTGAATGAGCAGTTCTTC; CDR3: CASSLNILNEQFF
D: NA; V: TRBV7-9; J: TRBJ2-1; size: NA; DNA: TGTGCCAGCACCCTCCAGGGAGAGTCGATCAATGAGCAGTTCTTC; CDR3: CASTLQGESINEQFF
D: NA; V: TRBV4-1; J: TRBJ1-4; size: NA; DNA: TGCGCCAGCAGCCAAGATACCCTCGGGACTAATGAAAAACTGTTTTTT; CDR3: CASSQDTLGTNEKLFF
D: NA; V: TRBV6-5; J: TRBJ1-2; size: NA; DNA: TGTGCCAGCAGTTCGCGTTTTGGCGCGGCGGACTATGGCTACACCTTC; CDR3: CASSSRFGAADYGYTF
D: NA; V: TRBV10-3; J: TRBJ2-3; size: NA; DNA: TGTGCCATCAGTGAGTCGCGAAGGGGCTCGGGCGCAGATACGCAGTATTTT; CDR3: CAISESRRGSGADTQYF
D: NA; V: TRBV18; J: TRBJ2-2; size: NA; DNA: TGTGCCAGCTCCCAGGGCAGGGCGTCGAGCACCGGGGAGCTGTTTTTT; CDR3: CASSQGRASSTGELFF
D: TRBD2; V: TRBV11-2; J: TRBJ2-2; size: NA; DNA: TGTGCCAGCCTCTCATTGCGGGAGGGCCGAGCCGGGGAGCTGTTTTTT; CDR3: CASLSLREGRAGELFF
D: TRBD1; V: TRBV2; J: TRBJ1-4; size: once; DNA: TGTGCCAGCAGAGCATGGGACAGGGGGCGTAGGGAAAAACTGTTTTTT; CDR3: CASRAWDRGRREKLFF
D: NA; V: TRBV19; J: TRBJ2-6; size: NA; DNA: TGTGCCAGTAGTATTGGGCCTACCTCTGGGGCCAACGTCCTGACTTTC; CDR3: CASSIGPTSGANVLTF
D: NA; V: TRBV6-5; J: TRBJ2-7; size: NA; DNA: TGTGCCAGCAGTCGCCGGGTAAATACGAGGGAGCAGTACTTC; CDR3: CASSRRVNTREQYF
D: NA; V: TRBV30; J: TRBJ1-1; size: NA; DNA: TGTGCCTGGAGGCTAAGGGGTGCCGGGTTCACTGAAGCTTTCTTT; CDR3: CAWRLRGAGFTEAFF
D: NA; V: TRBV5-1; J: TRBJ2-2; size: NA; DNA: TGCGCCAGCAGCTTGTCCCTCGGGACGGGCACCGGGGAGCTGTTTTTT; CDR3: CASSLSLGTGTGELFF
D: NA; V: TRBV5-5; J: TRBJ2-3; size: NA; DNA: TGTGCCAGCAGCTTGCGGGCTAGTTACACAGATACGCAGTATTTT; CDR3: CASSLRASYTDTQYF
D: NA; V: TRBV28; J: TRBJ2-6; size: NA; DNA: TGTGCCAGCAGTCCCCCGGACACTGGGGCCAACGTCCTGACTTTC; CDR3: CASSPPDTGANVLTF
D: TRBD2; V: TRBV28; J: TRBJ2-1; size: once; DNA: TGTGCCAGCAGAGTTCGACCGGGACTAGCGGGAGTTACTATGCAGTTCTTC; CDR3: CASRVRPGLAGVTMQFF
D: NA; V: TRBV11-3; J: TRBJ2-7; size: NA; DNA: TGTGCCAGCAGCTTAATGGGTGCCGAGCAGTACTTC; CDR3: CASSLMGAEQYF
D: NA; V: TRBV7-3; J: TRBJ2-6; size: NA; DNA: TGTGCCAGCAGCTCAGGAGGGATTGGGGCCAACGTCCTGACTTTC; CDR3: CASSSGGIGANVLTF
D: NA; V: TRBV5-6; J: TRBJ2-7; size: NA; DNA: TGTGCCAGCCGGGACTCAAGCTCCTACGAGCAGTACTTC; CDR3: CASRDSSSYEQYF
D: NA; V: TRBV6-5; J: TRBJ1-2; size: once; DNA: TGTGCCAGCAGTTACTCCGGGGCCAGGAGTTATGGCTACACCTTC; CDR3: CASSYSGARSYGYTF
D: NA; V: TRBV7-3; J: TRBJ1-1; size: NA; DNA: TGTGCCAGCAGCTTTAGAGAGAACACTGAAGCTTTCTTT; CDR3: CASSFRENTEAFF
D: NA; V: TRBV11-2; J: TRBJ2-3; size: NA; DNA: TGTGCCAGCAGCTCAGAAACAGGGTGGGATACGCAGTATTTT; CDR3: CASSSETGWDTQYF
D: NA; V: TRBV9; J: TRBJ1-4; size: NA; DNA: TGTGCCAGCAGCCCAAGTCCTAAACTGGGGGAAAAACTGTTTTTT; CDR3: CASSPSPKLGEKLFF
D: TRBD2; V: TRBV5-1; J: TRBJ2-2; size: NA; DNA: TGCGCCAGCAGCCCGACTAGCGGGAGGTTTGGCGGGGAGCTGTTTTTT; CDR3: CASSPTSGRFGGELFF
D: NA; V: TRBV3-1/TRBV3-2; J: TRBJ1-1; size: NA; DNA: TGTGCCAGCAAAGCAAACCGCTCCAGGGGGAACACTGAAGCTTTCTTT; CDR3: CASKANRSRGNTEAFF
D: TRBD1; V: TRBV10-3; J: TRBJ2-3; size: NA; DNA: TGTGCCATCAAACGAGGGGGCGACTCAGATACGCAGTATTTT; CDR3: CAIKRGGDSDTQYF
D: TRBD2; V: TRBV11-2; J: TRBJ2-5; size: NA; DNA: TGTGCCAGCAGCTTAGCTGCGGGAGTGGAGTGGGAGACCCAGTACTTC; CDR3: CASSLAAGVEWETQYF
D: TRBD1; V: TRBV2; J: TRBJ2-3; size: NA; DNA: TGTGCCAGCAGAATGGACAGGGGGACAGATACGCAGTATTTT; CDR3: CASRMDRGTDTQYF
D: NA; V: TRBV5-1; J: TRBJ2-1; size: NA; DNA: TGCGCCAGCAGCTTGGTCCCAGGGTGGCTAGCTTCCAATGAGCAGTTCTTC; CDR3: CASSLVPGWLASNEQFF
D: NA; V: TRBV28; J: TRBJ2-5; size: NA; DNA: NA; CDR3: CASSSSGQRYQETQYF
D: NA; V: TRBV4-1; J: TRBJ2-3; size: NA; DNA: TGCGCCAGCAGCCAACCCCGGGGCCAGGGGACCAAGGGGCAGTATTTT; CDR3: CASSQPRGQGTKGQYF
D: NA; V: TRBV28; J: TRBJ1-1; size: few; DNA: TGTGCCAGCAGTTTCCGGTGGGGGGGGAACACTGAAGCTTTCTTT; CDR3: CASSFRWGGNTEAFF
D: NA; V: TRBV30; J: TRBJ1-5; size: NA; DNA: TGTGCCTGGAGTGTACGAGCTGGCAATCAGCCCCAGCATTTT; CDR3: CAWSVRAGNQPQHF
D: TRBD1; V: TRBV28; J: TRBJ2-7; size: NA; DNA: TGTGCCAGCAGTTACTACAGGGGGTCCTACGAGCAGTACTTC; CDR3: CASSYYRGSYEQYF
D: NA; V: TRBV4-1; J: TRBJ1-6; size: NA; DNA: TGCGCCAGCAGCGCCGGTGCTTCACCCCTCCACTTT; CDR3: CASSAGASPLHF
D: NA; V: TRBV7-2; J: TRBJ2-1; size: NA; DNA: TGTGCCAGCAGCTTAGTCTATCCCATGGTCCATGAGCAGTTCTTC; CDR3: CASSLVYPMVHEQFF
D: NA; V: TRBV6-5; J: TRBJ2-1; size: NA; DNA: TGTGCCAGCAGTCCAAATGGCGGGGGCTTCAATGAGCAGTTCTTC; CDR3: CASSPNGGGFNEQFF
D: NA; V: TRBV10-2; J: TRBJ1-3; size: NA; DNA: TGCGCCAGCAGCCCAAACTCTGGAAACACCATATATTTT; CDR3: CASSPNSGNTIYF
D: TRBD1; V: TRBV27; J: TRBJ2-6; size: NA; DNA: TGTGCCAGCAGTTTTTCCGTTGTTTTAGGACAGGGAATTTACTCTGGGGCCAACGTCCTGACTTTC; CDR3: CASSFSVVLGQGIYSGANVLTF
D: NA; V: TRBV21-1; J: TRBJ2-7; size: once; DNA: TGTGCCAGCAGCAAATTGTATTTTTCACCGGGACTAGCGGGGACGCTCTACGAGCAGTACTTC; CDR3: CASSKLYFSPGLAGTLYEQYF
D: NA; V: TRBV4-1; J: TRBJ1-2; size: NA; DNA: TGCGCCAGCAGCTACGCCGCCAGGGGCGACTATGGCTACACCTTC; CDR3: CASSYAARGDYGYTF
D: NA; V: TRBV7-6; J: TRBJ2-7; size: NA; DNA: TGTGCCAGCAGCACCATTAGCGACTACGAGCAGTACTTC; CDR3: CASSTISDYEQYF
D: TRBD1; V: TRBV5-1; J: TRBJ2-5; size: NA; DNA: TGCGCCAGCAGCCGCCGGGACAGGGGGCGAGAGACCCAGTACTTC; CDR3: CASSRRDRGRETQYF
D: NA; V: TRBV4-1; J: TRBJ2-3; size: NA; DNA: TGCGCCAGCAGCCAATTACAGGGTCCTTCAGATACGCAGTATTTT; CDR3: CASSQLQGPSDTQYF
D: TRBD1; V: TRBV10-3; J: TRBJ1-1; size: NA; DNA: TGTGCCATCATGGGGTTCGGAGGGGGCAACACTGAAGCTTTCTTT; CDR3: CAIMGFGGGNTEAFF
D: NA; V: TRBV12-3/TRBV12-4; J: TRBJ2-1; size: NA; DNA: TGTGCCAGCTGGTCCGGCAATGAGCAGTTCTTC; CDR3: CASWSGNEQFF
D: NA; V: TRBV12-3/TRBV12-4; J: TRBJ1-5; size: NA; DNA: TGTGCCAGCAGTTTTCGCAATCAGCCCCAGCATTTT; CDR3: CASSFRNQPQHF
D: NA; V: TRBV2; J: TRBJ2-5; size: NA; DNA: TGTGCCAGCAGCGGACAGAGTTACCAAGAGACCCAGTACTTC; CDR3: CASSGQSYQETQYF
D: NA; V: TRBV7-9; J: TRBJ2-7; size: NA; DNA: TGTGCCAGCAGCTTAGCCGGGATAGACTACGAGCAGTACTTC; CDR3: CASSLAGIDYEQYF
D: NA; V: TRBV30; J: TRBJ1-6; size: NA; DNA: TGTGCCTGGAGTCCGAAGGGTCTCTATAATTCACCCCTCCACTTT; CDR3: CAWSPKGLYNSPLHF